These 31 T cell receptor beta chains share one sample of origin, sequenced in a study of T-cell memory formation after mild COVID-19. TCRdb itself ran the 5' RACE reads through MiXCR, one entry per CDR3 protein. The table has about 280,000 distinct CDR3 sequences, approximately 8.4% seen once. The sample comprised PBMCs or a T cell subset sorted from them (not recorded which). The source is a man aged 18 to 29 who had mild COVID-19 (a few samples of this study predate the infection). Cell type and time point are not known.

The rearrangement uses TRBV9 and TRBJ2-7; 11 bases fit TRBD2. J gave up 5 bases and V 0 bases, and 4 bases lay outside the gene matches. This CDR3 comprises 15 residues. Per the germline V gene, CDR1 is SGDLS and CDR2 is YYNGEE. The CDR3: CASSVALAGGHEQYF. The CDR3 DNA reads as TGTGCCAGCAGCGTAGCCCTAGCGGGGGGACACGAGCAGTACTTC.

V is TRBV12-3 or TRBV12-4 and J is TRBJ2-5; possible D gene TRBD2, 6 bases. This CDR3 is built from 15 residues. V gave up 2 bases and J gave up 3 bases, with 13 bases separating them. CDR3 nucleotides: TGTGCCAGCAGTTTACCCCGCGGGGAGGAAGAGACCCAGTACTTC. It is translated as CASSLPRGEEETQYF.

This clonotype was picked up many times. The V call is TRBV4-3, the J call TRBJ1-4; D not certain. The V and J ends lost 5 bases and 3 bases respectively, with 13 bases between them. CDR3 length: 15 residues. The germline V gene encodes CDR1 LGHNA and CDR2 YSLEER. CDR3 residues: CASSIRGMANEKLFF. Written as DNA, the CDR3 is TGCGCCAGCAGCATCCGAGGGATGGCTAATGAAAAACTGTTTTTT.

This clonotype was counted once. One end of the junction varies from germline; a read error may be responsible. The rearrangement joins TRBV5-5 to TRBJ2-3; D is unresolved. The CDR3 covers 16 residues. Germline V gene lookup returns CDR1 SGHKS and CDR2 YYEKEE (reference sequence). The CDR3 DNA follows: TGTGCCAGCAGTTTGGGGAACCACCACTCCACAGATACGCAGTATTTT. The encoded protein is CASSLGNHHSTDTQYF.

The chain couples TRBV5-1 to TRBJ1-1; possibly TRBD1 for D (6 bases). The CDR3 has 13 amino acids. Per the germline V gene, CDR1 is SGHRS and CDR2 is YFSETQ. Trimming shortened V by 4 bases and J by 3 bases, and 10 bases separated the two germline ends. The CDR3 spells CASSAQGYTEAFF. The CDR3, as DNA: TGCGCCAGCAGCGCGCAGGGGTACACTGAAGCTTTCTTT.

This clonotype occurred a few times. The chain links TRBV4-3 to TRBJ2-1, with TRBD2 matching over 7 bases. Trimming cost V 5 bases and J 0 bases; bases outside gene matches: 10. The CDR3 contains 17 residues. Per germline, CDR1 LGHNA and CDR2 YSLEER. Here the CDR3 reads CASSSGPGGSSYNEQFF. The CDR3, as DNA: TGCGCCAGCAGCTCTGGACCCGGGGGGAGCTCCTACAATGAGCAGTTCTTC.

The gene calls are TRBV5-1 and TRBJ2-4, with TRBD1 as a possible D gene (5 bases). Germline V gives CDR1 SGHRS, CDR2 YFSETQ. The CDR3 spans 14 residues. V lost 0 bases and J 7 bases, leaving 11 bases between the germline ends. CDR3 amino acids: CASSLGRDGNIQYF. The CDR3 DNA reads TGCGCCAGCAGCTTGGGCAGGGATGGGAACATTCAGTACTTC.

This clonotype has only a few counts. The chain employs TRBV5-1 and TRBJ2-2; unclear D gene. Germline CDR1 reads SGHRS; CDR2 reads YFSETQ. CDR3 length: 16 residues. V lost 1 base and J lost 2, with 12 bases in between. The CDR3 protein is CASSLFTWENTGELFF. The CDR3 DNA reads TGCGCCAGCAGCTTGTTTACATGGGAAAACACCGGGGAGCTGTTTTTT.

In its sample, this clonotype was seen a few times. The CDR3 region is CASSPGGWGTDTQYF. Here the CDR3 DNA reads TGCGCCAGCAGCCCCGGGGGATGGGGCACAGATACGCAGTATTTT. The rearrangement links TRBV4-3 to TRBJ2-3; D is perhaps TRBD2 (6 bases). Deletions cut 4 bases from V and 1 base from J, with 12 bases between. This CDR3 has 15 amino acids. The V gene's germline CDR1 is LGHNA and CDR2 YSLEER.

This clonotype was seen only a few times. This chain uses TRBV27 with TRBJ2-7; 11 bases fit TRBD2. The CDR3 has 14 amino acids. Looked up from germline, CDR1 is MNHEY and CDR2 is SMNVEV (reference sequence). Trimming took 5 bases from V and 6 from J; bases not matched to a gene: 6. Written as DNA, the CDR3 is TGTGCCAGCAGTCCCCTAGCGGGGGGCGGCGAGCAGTACTTC. As protein: CASSPLAGGGEQYF.

This clonotype was seen ten or more times. The gene calls are TRBV5-1 and TRBJ2-7; D is unclear. Trimming took 2 bases from V and 3 from J, leaving 6 bases between them. Germline V lookup: CDR1 SGHRS, CDR2 YFSETQ. The CDR3 contains 12 residues. The CDR3 coding sequence is TGCGCCAGCAGCTTACATAACTACGAGCAGTACTTC. Amino acid sequence: CASSLHNYEQYF.

The chain employs TRBV2 and TRBJ2-7; TRBD1 might be the D (6 bases). V was trimmed by 5 bases and J by 0 bases, leaving 14 bases between them. Germline V CDR1 and CDR2: SNHLY, FYNNEI. The CDR3 totals 15 residues. This CDR3 reads CASSSPGQSSYEQYF. CDR3 nucleotide sequence: TGTGCCAGCAGTTCGCCCGGACAGAGCTCCTACGAGCAGTACTTC.

J is TRBJ2-3 and V is TRBV12-3 or TRBV12-4; D gene unclear. This CDR3 region has 15 residues. V was clipped by 0 bases and J by 4 bases, with 11 bases between them. CDR3 protein: CASSLALDESDTQYF. CDR3 DNA: TGTGCCAGCAGTTTAGCGCTGGACGAATCAGATACGCAGTATTTT.

This clonotype was detected ten times or more. The chain recombines TRBV4-1 with TRBJ1-3; D is unresolved. This CDR3 region has 16 residues. The V gene's germline CDR1 is MGHRA and CDR2 YSYEKL. Trimming removed 4 bases from V and 3 bases from J, with 16 bases in between. The CDR3 coding sequence is TGCGCCAGCAGCCTTGAGGGAGGTAGTGTTGGAAACACCATATATTTT. Encoded protein: CASSLEGGSVGNTIYF.

This rearrangement joins TRBV12-3 or TRBV12-4 to TRBJ2-3; D might be TRBD1 (8 bases). Trimming took off 8 bases at V and 7 bases at J, with 25 bases between the two ends. There are 16 residues in the CDR3. CDR3 amino acids: CASREQGGVIGNTQYF. The DNA for the CDR3 is TGTGCCAGCCGTGAACAGGGGGGGGTTATCGGGAATACGCAGTATTTT.

The chain links TRBV6-5 to TRBJ1-2, with TRBD1 as a possible D gene (6 bases). The germline CDR1 and CDR2 sequences are MNHEY and SVGAGI. With 5 bases removed from V and 1 base from J, the gap between germline ends came to 11 bases. The CDR3 sequence is 14 residues long. The CDR3 DNA follows: TGTGCCAGCAGTAGGTCAGGGGTTAACTATGGCTACACCTTC. Amino acid sequence: CASSRSGVNYGYTF.

This clonotype has just a few counts. J is TRBJ2-3 and V is TRBV5-4; D perhaps matches TRBD1 (5 bases). The CDR3 consists of 14 residues. Trimming took 1 base from V and 6 from J, leaving 12 bases between them. From germline, CDR1 is SGHNT and CDR2 YYREEE (reference sequence). The CDR3, as DNA: TGTGCCAGCAGCTTGTGGAAGGGGCCGGATACGCAGTATTTT. Protein product: CASSLWKGPDTQYF.

This clonotype has ten or more counts. The chain is built from TRBV5-1 and TRBJ2-3; D is ambiguous. Germline CDR1 and CDR2: SGHRS and YFSETQ. CDR3 size: 14 residues. V was shortened by 4 bases and J by 1 base, with 10 bases between the two germline ends. The DNA of the CDR3 is TGCGCCAGCAGCAAGCTAGATCGCACAGATACGCAGTATTTT. Translation gives CASSKLDRTDTQYF. The whole variable domain, remainder taken from reference TRBV5-1 and TRBJ2-3, is KAGVTQTPRYLIKTRGQQVTLSCSPISGHRSVSWYQQTPGQGLQFLFEYFSETQRNKGNFPGRFSGRQFSNSRSEMNVSTLELGDSALYLCASSKLDRTDTQYFGPGTRLTVL.

The chain uses TRBV24-1 and TRBJ2-7, with D possibly called TRBD1 or TRBD2 (5 bases each). The CDR3 has 13 amino acids. The germline V gene has CDR1 KGHDR and CDR2 SFDVKD. Deletions cut 11 bases from V and 7 bases from J, with 20 bases between. CDR3 residues: CAKSRDHDGEQYV. Written as DNA, the CDR3 is TGTGCCAAATCCCGGGACCACGATGGGGAGCAGTACGTC.

This clonotype came up a few times. This chain uses TRBV5-1 with TRBJ1-2; 7 bases align to TRBD1. Germline CDR1 is SGHRS and CDR2 is YFSETQ. The CDR3 runs 15 residues. V lost 4 bases and J lost 4; bases outside the gene matches: 10. The CDR3 reads CASSVTGLKSYGYTF. As DNA, the CDR3 is TGCGCCAGCAGCGTGACAGGGTTGAAGAGCTATGGCTACACCTTC.

The gene calls are TRBV7-9 and TRBJ2-2; D ambiguous. V lost 2 bases to trimming and J lost 3 bases, with 7 bases between them. Germline CDR1 SEHNR, CDR2 FQNEAQ (reference sequence). The CDR3 is 14 amino acids. The CDR3 is CASSLLDYTGELFF. CDR3 nucleotide sequence: TGTGCCAGCAGCTTACTCGACTACACCGGGGAGCTGTTTTTT.

Only a few counts were recorded for this clonotype. The rearrangement links TRBV7-2 to TRBJ2-1; D is possibly TRBD1 (6 bases). From germline, CDR1 is SGHTA and CDR2 FQGNSA. V was pared by 2 bases and J by 1 base, with 12 bases between. The CDR3 is 16 residues long. The CDR3 is CASSLWVRGSYNEQFF. The CDR3, as DNA: TGTGCCAGCAGCTTATGGGTGAGGGGGTCCTACAATGAGCAGTTCTTC. Full variable domain (outside the CDR3, taken from reference TRBV7-2 and TRBJ2-1): GAGVSQSPSNKVTEKGKDVELRCDPISGHTALYWYRQSLGQGLEFLIYFQGNSAPDKSGLPSDRFSAERTGGSVSTLTIQRTQQEDSAVYLCASSLWVRGSYNEQFFGPGTRLTVL.

The chain recombines TRBV4-1 with TRBJ1-3; possible D gene TRBD1, 5 bases. With 6 bases removed from V and 1 base from J, the gap between germline ends came to 19 bases. Germline CDR1 MGHRA, CDR2 YSYEKL. CDR3 length equals 17 residues. This chain's CDR3 is CASRIQDRRSSGNTIYF. The CDR3 DNA follows: TGCGCCAGCAGAATACAAGACAGACGCTCGTCTGGAAACACCATATATTTT.

This clonotype was counted only a few times. The chain recombines TRBV7-2 with TRBJ1-4; 7 positions match TRBD1. Germline CDR1 reads SGHTA; CDR2 reads FQGNSA. V lost 5 bases, J lost 8 bases, and 11 bases stayed unmatched. The CDR3 extends over 15 amino acids. CDR3 sequence (DNA): TGTGCCAGCAGCAAAGGATCTACAGGGGTCGAAAAACTGTTTTTT. Translating gives CASSKGSTGVEKLFF.

The table lists this clonotype with many counts. The chain employs TRBV9 and TRBJ2-3; D not resolved. Deletions cut 0 bases from V and 1 base from J, with 12 bases between. This CDR3 contains 16 residues. Germline V lookup: CDR1 SGDLS, CDR2 YYNGEE. CDR3 coding DNA: TGTGCCAGCAGCGTAGAGCCCACCTGGGGCACAGATACGCAGTATTTT. It yields the protein CASSVEPTWGTDTQYF.

This clonotype was recorded a few times. The chain carries TRBV28 and TRBJ2-1, with TRBD2 matching over 11 bases. Trimming at V came to 6 bases and at J to 15 bases, leaving 13 bases not matched to a gene. There are 14 residues in the CDR3. Germline V gene sequence: CDR1 MDHEN, CDR2 SYDVKM. The CDR3 reads CASSPPQLAGVVFF. The CDR3 DNA reads TGTGCCAGCAGCCCCCCTCAACTAGCGGGGGTGGTGTTCTTC.

This clonotype was recorded a few times. This chain connects TRBV5-4 to TRBJ1-1; no definite D call. The CDR3 is 12 residues long. CDR1 and CDR2 (germline): SGHNT, YYREEE (reference sequence). V lost 0 bases and J lost 6, with 6 bases in between. CDR3 nucleotide sequence: TGTGCCAGCAGCTTGGTGGACGCTGAAGCTTTCTTT. It specifies CASSLVDAEAFF.

This clonotype was recorded a few times. The V gene is TRBV11-2, the J gene TRBJ2-2, with unresolved D. The CDR3 has 15 amino acids. Germline V gene sequence: CDR1 SGHAT, CDR2 FQNNGV. Between the trimmed V and J ends, which lost 2 bases and 1 base, there was a span of 8 bases. The CDR3, as DNA: TGTGCCAGCAGCTTATCTCCCGTGAACACCGGGGAGCTGTTTTTT. Its protein is CASSLSPVNTGELFF. Variable domain in full (rest from reference TRBV11-2 and TRBJ2-2): EAGVAQSPRYKIIEKRQSVAFWCNPISGHATLYWYQQILGQGPKLLIQFQNNGVVDDSQLPKDRFSAERLKGVDSTLKIQPAKLEDSAVYLCASSLSPVNTGELFFGEGSRLTVL.

This clonotype was observed many times. The rearrangement uses TRBV10-3 and TRBJ2-7, with a weak D call TRBD1 (5 bases). The V end was cut by 5 bases, the J end by 2 bases, with 10 bases between. CDR1 is ENHRY, CDR2 SYGVKD, per germline. The CDR3 extends over 13 amino acids. This chain's CDR3 is CAISQDTPYEQYF. The CDR3 DNA sequence: TGTGCCATCAGTCAGGACACCCCCTACGAGCAGTACTTC.

This clonotype was detected only a few times. This chain joins TRBV10-3 and TRBJ2-5; maybe TRBD2 (6 bases). Trimming stripped 2 bases from V and 2 bases from J, with 6 bases between. The germline V gene has CDR1 ENHRY and CDR2 SYGVKD. This CDR3 has 13 residues. The CDR3 protein is CAISEGGQETQYF. CDR3 DNA: TGTGCCATCAGTGAGGGGGGGCAAGAGACCCAGTACTTC.

The V gene is TRBV5-1, the J gene TRBJ2-2; D perhaps matches TRBD2 (5 bases). CDR3 length equals 15 residues. Germline values: CDR1 SGHRS, CDR2 YFSETQ. The V end was cut by 0 bases, the J end by 2 bases, with 8 bases between. In DNA form, the CDR3 reads TGCGCCAGCAGCTTGGCCGGACTCAACACCGGGGAGCTGTTTTTT. This encodes CASSLAGLNTGELFF.